Listed below are T cell receptor beta chains from one sample, sequenced in a study of blood T cell repertoires in COVID-19. Only in-frame clones appear in the TCRdb table, and some are missing; sequencing was by immunoSEQ multiplex PCR. The sample lists hundreds of thousands of clones, roughly nine tenths seen once, with roughly 8% in the top ten. Sequencing was done on a sample of peripheral blood. The receptor source for this set is a woman aged 45-65 years with COVID-19, enrolled during active disease. The CDR3 runs from the conserved cysteine through the conserved F or W. A D gene is named only where the DNA matches it firmly. The size of a clone is reported for some rows only, either as once, few or many, or as a class for expanded clones.

clone size,J gene,D gene,V gene,CDR3 DNA,CDR3 protein
.,TRBJ1-4,TRBD1,TRBV7-9,TGTGCCAGCAGCCGATGGACAGGGGCTAATGAAAAACTGTTTTTT,CASSRWTGANEKLFF
.,TRBJ2-2,TRBD2,TRBV30,TGTGCCTGGAGTCCGGGACTAGCGTACACCGGGGAGCTGTTTTTT,CAWSPGLAYTGELFF
.,TRBJ2-1,TRBD2,TRBV6-5,TGTGCCAGCCAAACTAGCGGGGGCTCCTACAATGAGCAGTTCTTC,CASQTSGGSYNEQFF
.,TRBJ1-3,.,TRBV6-1,TGTGCCAGCAGTGAGGGAAGGGGCTCTGGAAACACCATATATTTT,CASSEGRGSGNTIYF
.,TRBJ1-4,.,TRBV30,TGTGCCTGCAAGACATCAACTAATGAAAAACTGTTTTTT,CACKTSTNEKLFF
few,TRBJ1-5,TRBD1,TRBV19,TGTGCCACCAGGACCCGGACAGGTAAGAATCAGCCCCAGCATTTT,CATRTRTGKNQPQHF
.,TRBJ2-3,TRBD1,TRBV6-5,TGTGCCAGCAGTTCTATCCGGGACAGGGGTAGGGATACGCAGTATTTT,CASSSIRDRGRDTQYF
.,TRBJ2-7,.,TRBV27,TGTGCCAGCAGTTTGGGCAGGGAGGACGAGCAGTACTTC,CASSLGREDEQYF
.,TRBJ2-7,.,TRBV7-2,TGTGCCAGCAGCCTAACAGGGAAGCAGTACTTC,CASSLTGKQYF
once,TRBJ2-7,TRBD2,TRBV7-2,TGTGCCAGCAGCCCAACTAGCGGGGGTGGCTACGAGCAGTACTTC,CASSPTSGGGYEQYF
.,TRBJ1-6,TRBD1,TRBV28,TGTGCCAGCAGTTTCCGGGACAGAGATAATTCACCCCTCCACTTT,CASSFRDRDNSPLHF
.,TRBJ2-3,TRBD2,TRBV30,TGTGTCTACAGGACTAGTGCAGATACGCAGTATTTT,CVYRTSADTQYF
.,TRBJ2-7,.,TRBV15,TGTGCCACCAGCCTGGGGGGAAGCTCCTACGAGCAGTACTTC,CATSLGGSSYEQYF
once,TRBJ1-3,TRBD1,TRBV9,TGTGCCAGCAGCGAGGGGCCACAGGGGGGTTTGAACACCATATATTTT,CASSEGPQGGLNTIYF
.,TRBJ1-2,TRBD1,TRBV2,TGTGCCAGCGGGGGAGACAGGGCTGAGGCTTATGGCTACACCTTC,CASGGDRAEAYGYTF
.,TRBJ1-4,.,TRBV7-6,TGTGCCAGCAGCTTAGAGCTAAGACAGAGTGCAACTAATGAAAAACTGTTTTTT,CASSLELRQSATNEKLFF
.,TRBJ2-5,.,TRBV14,TGTGCCAGCAGCCAAGAACTCGGGCAAGAGACCCAGTACTTC,CASSQELGQETQYF
.,TRBJ2-3,.,TRBV24-1,TGTGCCACCAGTGACCCCATAGGGGGAAGCACAGATACGCAGTATTTT,CATSDPIGGSTDTQYF
.,TRBJ1-1,.,TRBV2,TGTGCCAGCAGTCACAACCCGGACAGATTTCGAAACACTGAAGCTTTCTTT,CASSHNPDRFRNTEAFF
.,TRBJ1-2,TRBD1,TRBV10-3,TGTGCCATCAGTGACACGAACAGGGGCCTTAACTATGGCTACACCTTC,CAISDTNRGLNYGYTF
.,TRBJ2-2,.,TRBV9,TGTGCCAGCAGCGTAGTAGGGGCCCCGAACACCGGGGAGCTGTTTTTT,CASSVVGAPNTGELFF
once,TRBJ1-1,.,TRBV7-9,TGTGCCAGCAGCCGTCCTAAGAACACTGAAGCTTTCTTT,CASSRPKNTEAFF
.,TRBJ1-5,TRBD1,TRBV28,TGTGCCAGCAGTTTTAAGGGGGCAGTTAATCAGCCCCAGCATTTT,CASSFKGAVNQPQHF
.,TRBJ1-1,.,TRBV29-1,TGCAGCGTTGCTAAGGGGGTGGACACTGAAGCTTTCTTT,CSVAKGVDTEAFF
.,TRBJ1-2,TRBD1,TRBV10-3,TGTGCCATCAGTGAACCTGGGACAGGCTTTGGCTACACCTTC,CAISEPGTGFGYTF
.,TRBJ2-7,.,TRBV4-1,TGCGCCAGCAGCCTTGTGACCAGGGGAACCTACGAGCAGTACTTC,CASSLVTRGTYEQYF
.,TRBJ1-1,TRBD1,TRBV12-3/TRBV12-4,TGTGCCAGCTGGACAGGGGCCACTGAAGCTTTCTTT,CASWTGATEAFF
.,TRBJ1-2,.,TRBV5-6,TGTGCCAGCAGCTTGGAGTGGGGCCCTAGGGGCTACACCTTC,CASSLEWGPRGYTF
.,TRBJ2-7,.,TRBV3-1/TRBV3-2,TGTGCCAGCAGCCAAGGGCTGGGGAGCAGCTCCTACGAGCAGTACTTC,CASSQGLGSSSYEQYF
.,TRBJ2-2,.,TRBV5-1,TGCGCCAGCAGCTTGGAAGACTCAGCGAACACCGGGGAGCTGTTTTTT,CASSLEDSANTGELFF
.,TRBJ1-1,.,TRBV5-1,TGCGCCAGCAGCTTGGGGGTACTAATGAACACTGAAGCTTTCTTT,CASSLGVLMNTEAFF
.,TRBJ1-1,.,TRBV18,TGTGCCAGCTCACCAAAGAGGGGGACTGAAGCTTTCTTT,CASSPKRGTEAFF
.,TRBJ2-3,.,TRBV5-1,TGCGCCAGCAGTGTGAACGGGGATACGCAGTATTTT,CASSVNGDTQYF
.,TRBJ2-1,TRBD2,TRBV2,TGTGCCAGCAGCTATAGCGGGGGGAAGGGGCAGTTCTTC,CASSYSGGKGQFF
.,TRBJ2-2,TRBD2,TRBV7-2,TGTGCCAGCAGCTTACCAGTCGGGGGGTCCGGGGAGCTGTTTTTT,CASSLPVGGSGELFF
.,TRBJ2-3,.,TRBV5-1,TGCGCCAGCAGCTCAGGGGCAGATACGCAGTATTTT,CASSSGADTQYF